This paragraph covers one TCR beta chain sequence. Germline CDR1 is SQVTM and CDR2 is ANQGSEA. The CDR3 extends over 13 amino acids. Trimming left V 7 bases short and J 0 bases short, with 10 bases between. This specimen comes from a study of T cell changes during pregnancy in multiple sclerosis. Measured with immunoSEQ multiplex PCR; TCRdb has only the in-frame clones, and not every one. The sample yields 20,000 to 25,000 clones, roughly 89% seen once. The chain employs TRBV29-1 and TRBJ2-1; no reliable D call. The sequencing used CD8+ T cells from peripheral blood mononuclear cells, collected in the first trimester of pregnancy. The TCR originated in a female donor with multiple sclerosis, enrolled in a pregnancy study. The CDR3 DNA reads TGCAGCGCCCGGTTGAGCTCCTACAATGAGCAGTTCTTC. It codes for CSARLSSYNEQFF.